This T cell receptor (beta chain) originates from a study of blood T cell repertoires in COVID-19. Study as a whole: The samples span acute and convalescent COVID-19 from the United States, Italy and Spain.

The CDR3 loop spans 15 amino acids. Germline V gene data show CDR1 as MNHEY and CDR2 as SMNVEV (reference sequence). With V trimmed by 6 bases and J by 8 bases, 10 bases remained unmatched. The repertoire was sequenced with immunoSEQ multiplex PCR; TCRdb's copy has only in-frame clones and lacks some. This sample has 300,000 to 400,000 clones; over 75% occur once, and the top ten carry 1%. This clonotype was obtained from a man aged 45 to 65 with active or convalescent COVID-19. The chain employs TRBV27 and TRBJ1-6, with 7 bases lining up with TRBD1. Sequenced material: peripheral blood. In nucleotides, the CDR3 is TGTGCCAGCAGACCCCTGACAGGGCGGCATTCACCCCTCCACTTT. Protein product: CASRPLTGRHSPLHF.